This TCR beta chain is from a study of identical twins. TCRdb re-derived calls from the 5' RACE reads in MiXCR, one entry per CDR3 protein. The data contain under 900,000 distinct CDR3 sequences, about 12% of them singletons. There are 14 residues in the CDR3. Unmatched junction bases numbered 2, after V lost 4 bases and J lost 3 bases. In germline, CDR1 is KGHDR, CDR2 SFDVKD. These data were also filed under a second study, of yellow fever vaccine responses in identical twins.

The sample consisted of PBMCs. The source of this sequence is a woman in her late teens or twenties in good health. This rearrangement joins TRBV24-1 to TRBJ2-1, with 7 bases lining up with TRBD1. DNA for the CDR3: TGTGCCACCAGTGACCGGACAGGCTACAATGAGCAGTTCTTC. The encoded protein is CATSDRTGYNEQFF.